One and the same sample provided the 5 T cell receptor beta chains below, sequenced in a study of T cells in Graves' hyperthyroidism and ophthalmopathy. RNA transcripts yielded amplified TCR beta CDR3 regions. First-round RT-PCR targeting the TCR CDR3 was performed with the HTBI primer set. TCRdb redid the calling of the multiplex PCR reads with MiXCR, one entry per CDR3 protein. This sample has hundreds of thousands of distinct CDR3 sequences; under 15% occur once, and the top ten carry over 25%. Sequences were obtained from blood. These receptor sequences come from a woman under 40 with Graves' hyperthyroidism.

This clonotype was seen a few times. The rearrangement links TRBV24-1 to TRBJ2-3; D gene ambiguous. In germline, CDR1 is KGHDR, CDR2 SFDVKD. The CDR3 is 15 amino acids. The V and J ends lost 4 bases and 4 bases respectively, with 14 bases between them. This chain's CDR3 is CATSETTLQPDTQYF. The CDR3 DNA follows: TGTGCCACCAGTGAAACCACCCTACAGCCAGATACGCAGTATTTT.

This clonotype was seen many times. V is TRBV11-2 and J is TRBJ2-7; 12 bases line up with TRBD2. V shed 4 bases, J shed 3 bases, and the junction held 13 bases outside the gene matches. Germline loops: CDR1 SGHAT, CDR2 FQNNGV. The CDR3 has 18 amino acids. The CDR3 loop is CASSSLHRLAGVLYEQYF. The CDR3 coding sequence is TGTGCCAGCAGCTCACTGCATAGACTAGCGGGAGTTCTCTACGAGCAGTACTTC.

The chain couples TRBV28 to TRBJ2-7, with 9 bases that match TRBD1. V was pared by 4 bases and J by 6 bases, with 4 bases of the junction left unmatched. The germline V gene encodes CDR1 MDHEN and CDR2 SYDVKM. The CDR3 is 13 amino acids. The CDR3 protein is CASSSGQGLEQYF. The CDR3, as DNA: TGTGCCAGCAGTTCGGGACAGGGACTCGAGCAGTACTTC.

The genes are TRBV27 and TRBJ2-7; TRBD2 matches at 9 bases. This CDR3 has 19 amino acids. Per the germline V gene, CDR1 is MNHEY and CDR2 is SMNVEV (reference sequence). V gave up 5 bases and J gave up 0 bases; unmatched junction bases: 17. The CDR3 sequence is CASSLSGHLAGPPSYEQYF. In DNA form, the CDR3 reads TGTGCCAGCAGTCTCTCGGGACACCTAGCGGGACCTCCCTCCTACGAGCAGTACTTC.

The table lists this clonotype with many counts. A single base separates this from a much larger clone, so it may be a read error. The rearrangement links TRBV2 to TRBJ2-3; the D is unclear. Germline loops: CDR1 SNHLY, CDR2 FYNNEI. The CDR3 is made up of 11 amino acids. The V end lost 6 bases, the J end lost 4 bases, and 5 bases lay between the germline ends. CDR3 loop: CASSRPDTQYF. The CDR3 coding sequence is TGTGCCAGCAGCCGCCCAGATACGCAGTATTTT.